A selection of T cell receptor beta chains follows, all from one sample in a study of human T cells and chemical hapten exposure. Using its own MiXCR run on the 5' RACE reads, TCRdb lists one record per CDR3 protein. The sample includes about 140,000 distinct CDR3 sequences, roughly 4.1% of them seen just once. The receptors here all came from a female donor in good health. The CDR3 runs from the conserved cysteine through the conserved F or W. D genes are given only for firm matches. Rows may omit the clone size; those that give it use once, few, many or a size class.

j_call: TRBJ2-3; clone_size: few; d_call: TRBD2; v_call: TRBV20-1; cdr3_nt: TGCAGTGCTGGGGATAGCGGGGGACCCTCCGATACGCAGTATTTT; cdr3_aa: CSAGDSGGPSDTQYF
j_call: TRBJ1-6; clone_size: -; d_call: -; v_call: TRBV5-1; cdr3_nt: TGCGCCAGCAGCTTAGGAGGGTACAATTCACCCCTCCACTTT; cdr3_aa: CASSLGGYNSPLHF
j_call: TRBJ1-2; clone_size: many; d_call: -; v_call: TRBV29-1; cdr3_nt: TGCAGCGTTTGGACGCCCGCGCTTGGCTACACCTTC; cdr3_aa: CSVWTPALGYTF
j_call: TRBJ2-7; clone_size: few; d_call: -; v_call: TRBV5-1; cdr3_nt: TGCGCCAGCAGCTTGGCATTATCAACCTGTACCTACGAGCAGTACTTC; cdr3_aa: CASSLALSTCTYEQYF
j_call: TRBJ2-6; clone_size: few; d_call: -; v_call: TRBV14; cdr3_nt: TGTGCCAGCAGCCAGGGGGGGCGGGCCAACGTCCTGACTTTC; cdr3_aa: CASSQGGRANVLTF
j_call: TRBJ2-2; clone_size: few; d_call: -; v_call: TRBV11-1; cdr3_nt: TGTGCCAGCAGCGTGGTTCGCCCCTTTGGGGAGCTGTTTTTT; cdr3_aa: CASSVVRPFGELFF
j_call: TRBJ1-6; clone_size: many; d_call: TRBD1; v_call: TRBV29-1; cdr3_nt: TGCAGCGTTGGGACAGGGGGTAGTTCACCCCTCCACTTT; cdr3_aa: CSVGTGGSSPLHF
j_call: TRBJ2-3; clone_size: many; d_call: -; v_call: TRBV4-2; cdr3_nt: TGTGCCAGCAGCCCAACCGGAGACAGGTTCACAGATACGCAGTATTTT; cdr3_aa: CASSPTGDRFTDTQYF
j_call: TRBJ2-2; clone_size: many; d_call: -; v_call: TRBV7-9; cdr3_nt: TGTGCCAGCAGCCGGGGGACAGCTATGAACACCGGGGAGCTGTTTTTT; cdr3_aa: CASSRGTAMNTGELFF
j_call: TRBJ2-2; clone_size: many; d_call: -; v_call: TRBV29-1; cdr3_nt: TGCAGCGTTGTCACAGGGCGAACCGGGGAGCTGTTTTTT; cdr3_aa: CSVVTGRTGELFF